This T cell receptor (beta chain) was identified in a study of blood T cell repertoires in COVID-19. Assay: immunoSEQ multiplex PCR; the TCRdb copy retains only in-frame clones and omits some. This repertoire shows 95,000 to 110,000 clones, 80% to 90% found once; its top ten account for approximately 4.9%. This CDR3 contains 14 residues. Germline CDR1 and CDR2: LNHDA and SQIVND (reference sequence). Germline trimming cut 6 bases from V and 5 bases from J; bases unmatched to any gene: 7. The sequencing input was peripheral blood. This receptor was taken from a man aged 35 to 55 with active or convalescent COVID-19. The rearrangement links TRBV19 to TRBJ2-7; 10 bases fit TRBD1. CDR3 residues: CASRRTGGRDEQYF. The CDR3 bases are TGTGCCAGTAGAAGGACAGGGGGTCGGGACGAGCAGTACTTC.